This T cell receptor (beta chain) was found in a study of T cell changes during pregnancy in multiple sclerosis. The CDR3 covers 15 residues. Germline V gene lookup returns CDR1 SGHNT and CDR2 YYREEE (reference sequence). With 4 bases clipped from V and 4 bases from J, the junction kept 8 bases outside the gene matches. Clones were sequenced by immunoSEQ multiplex PCR, and TCRdb holds only the in-frame ones, with some missing. The sample shows around 51,000 clones, 94% of them seen only once. The source of this sequence is a female donor with multiple sclerosis, enrolled in a pregnancy study. The sample here was CD4+ T cells from peripheral blood mononuclear cells, taken in the second trimester of pregnancy. The chain couples TRBV5-4 to TRBJ2-1; 7 bases agree with TRBD2. CDR3 bases: TGTGCCAGCAGCCGGAGCGGGGCCCCGTACAATGAGCAGTTCTTC. It translates to CASSRSGAPYNEQFF.